This entry concerns a single TCR beta chain. This CDR3 is built from 13 residues. Germline CDR1 and CDR2: MNHNS and SASEGT. Trimming removed 0 bases from V and 3 bases from J, with 3 bases in between. The sample originates from a study of blood T cell repertoires in COVID-19. Study-level background: COVID-19 samples, acute and convalescent, were from the United States, Italy and Spain. In each case, the material was cDNA or gDNA derived from T cells, B-cell-depleted T cells, or PBMCs.

Authors' analysis steps: Amplified reference gene primers provided the basis for estimating nucleated cell counts. Using immunoSEQ multiplex PCR, the repertoire was profiled, and TCRdb retains in-frame clones only, with some absent. V, J and clone size reflect that table, while D and trimming were determined from the DNA. Of approximately 500,000 clones in the sample, 89% were seen once. The TCR was taken from a man younger than 30 with COVID-19, enrolled during active disease. Material: peripheral blood. The V gene is TRBV6-1, the J gene TRBJ2-1; no clear D. CDR3 nucleotide sequence: TGTGCCAGCAGTGAAGCGAGCTACAATGAGCAGTTCTTC. Its protein is CASSEASYNEQFF.